The 22 T cell receptor beta chains reported below all come from one sample, sequenced in a study of blood T cells in healthy people across ages (dated by TCRdb to 2015 to 2017). The method was 5' RACE. TCRdb shows the sequencer as Illumina HiSeq 2500. A second roughly 6 to 12 cycle PCR used a sample-barcoded 5' primer and a J-beta primer mix. TCRdb passed the public sequencing reads through fastp at Q25 and MiXCR, retaining productive beta sequences. Every distinct CDR3 protein forms one entry, paired with its most common genes and DNA. This sample has over 1,200,000 distinct CDR3 sequences in its table, and approximately 59% of those were observed once. About 6.7% of the sample is taken by the ten largest. The sequenced sample consisted of blood. Receptors originate from a man between 18 and 35 years old in good health.

The DNA for the CDR3 is TGCAGTGCTAGACCTCCTAGTCCTAGCACAGATACGCAGTATTTT. This codes for CSARPPSPSTDTQYF. The rearrangement joins TRBV20-1 to TRBJ2-3; D unclear. Trimming took off 2 bases at V and 0 bases at J, with 12 bases between the two ends. The CDR3 extends over 15 amino acids. Germline values: CDR1 DFQATT, CDR2 SNEGSKA (reference sequence).

V usage is TRBV6-6 and J usage is TRBJ2-1; a possible D gene is TRBD2 (7 bases). The CDR3 loop spans 15 amino acids. Between the trimmed V and J ends, which lost 8 bases and 7 bases, there was a span of 21 bases. Germline V gene data show CDR1 as MNHNY and CDR2 as SVGAGI (reference sequence). CDR3 nucleotides: TGTGCCAGCGTCCGTGGGGGGGGCGCAGGAAATGAGCAGTTCTTC. Translation gives CASVRGGGAGNEQFF.

Regarding this clonotype: Mismatch with germline at one junction end may stem from a read error. The chain combines TRBV7-6 with TRBJ2-3; D gene ambiguous. The germline V gene encodes CDR1 SGHVS and CDR2 FNYEAQ. This CDR3 spans 17 amino acids. The CDR3 DNA sequence: TGTGTCAGCAGCCTCCACCCTGGCGCCGTGGGGACAGATACGCAGTATTTT. This sequence encodes CVSSLHPGAVGTDTQYF.

CDR3 loop: CSARDEAGKGVFNQPQHF. In DNA, the CDR3 is TGCAGTGCTAGAGATGAGGCAGGGAAGGGGGTATTCAATCAGCCCCAGCATTTT. The V call is TRBV20-1, the J call TRBJ1-5; possible D gene TRBD1, 6 bases. With 0 bases removed from V and 3 bases from J, the gap between germline ends came to 21 bases. Germline V lookup: CDR1 DFQATT, CDR2 SNEGSKA (reference sequence). This CDR3 has 18 residues.

J is TRBJ2-7 and V is TRBV7-6; the D call may be TRBD1 or TRBD2 (5 bases each). The V end lost 5 bases, the J end lost 6 bases, and 14 bases lay between the germline ends. The V gene's germline CDR1 is SGHVS and CDR2 FNYEAQ. The CDR3 is 13 residues long. As DNA, the CDR3 is TGTGCCAGCAGCCCCGGGACCCTGTTCGAGCAGTACTTC. Protein sequence: CASSPGTLFEQYF.

The chain is built from TRBV3-1 and TRBJ2-7, with D possibly matching TRBD2 (5 bases). Trimming shortened V by 2 bases and J by 7 bases, and 12 bases separated the two germline ends. The CDR3 has 13 residues. From germline, CDR1 is LGHDT and CDR2 YNNKEL (reference sequence). CDR3 region: CASSQRTVHEQYF. The DNA of the CDR3 is TGTGCCAGCAGCCAAAGGACTGTCCATGAGCAGTACTTC.

A single count supports this clonotype. The chain has TRBV6-1 and TRBJ2-4, with 7 bases fitting TRBD2. The tail of the sequence fits TRBJ2-7 better, so the J call may be wrong. The CDR3 is made up of 14 amino acids. Germline V gene sequence: CDR1 MNHNS, CDR2 SASEGT. The CDR3 sequence is CASSVAGEGYEQYF. The CDR3, as DNA: TGTGCCAGCAGCGTGGCGGGGGAAGGGTACGAGCAGTACTTC.

The V gene is TRBV14, the J gene TRBJ1-2; 10 bases are a match to TRBD1. Germline assignment: CDR1 SGHDN and CDR2 FVKESK. This CDR3 comprises 15 residues. Losses at the gene ends were 1 base for V and 6 bases for J; bases not matched to a gene: 5. DNA for the CDR3: TGTGCCAGCAGCCAAGCCGGGACAGGGGTTCATGGCTACACCTTC. Its protein product is CASSQAGTGVHGYTF.

The gene calls are TRBV5-1 and TRBJ2-2, with 7 bases that match TRBD1. Trimming removed 4 bases from V and 6 bases from J; junction bases left unmatched: 12. The germline CDR1 and CDR2 sequences are SGHRS and YFSETQ. This CDR3 comprises 16 residues. The CDR3 here is CASSHTPTGTAGELFF. CDR3 nucleotides: TGCGCCAGCAGCCACACTCCGACAGGGACAGCCGGGGAGCTGTTTTTT.

A note on this clonotype: The junction does not match germline at one end; this may be a read error. The chain employs TRBV10-1 and TRBJ2-3; 7 bases are shared with TRBD2. Germline CDR1 and CDR2: WNHNN and SYGVQD (reference sequence). The CDR3 is 16 amino acids. Written as DNA, the CDR3 is TGCGCCGGCAGTGAGTTGGTGGGGGGGGTCACAGATACGCAGTATTTT. This gives the protein CAGSELVGGVTDTQYF.

The rearrangement links TRBV10-3 to TRBJ2-3; 7 nucleotides align to TRBD1. Germline V gene data show CDR1 as ENHRY and CDR2 as SYGVKD. The CDR3 is made up of 15 amino acids. V was clipped by 0 bases and J by 4 bases; unmatched bases: 4. CDR3 in amino acids: CAISESTGTADTQYF. CDR3 DNA: TGTGCCATCAGTGAGTCGACGGGGACAGCAGATACGCAGTATTTT.

V usage is TRBV10-2 and J usage is TRBJ2-7; 7 bases map to TRBD1. Germline lookup yields CDR1 WSHSY and CDR2 SAAADI. V trimming: 6 bases; J trimming: 0 bases; junction bases outside the gene matches: 5. The CDR3 consists of 14 residues. The CDR3 nucleotides read TGCGCCAGCAGAAAACAGGGGTTCTCCTACGAGCAGTACTTC. Its translation: CASRKQGFSYEQYF.

This clonotype appeared a single time. The rearrangement joins TRBV30 to TRBJ1-2; D is perhaps TRBD1 (5 bases). The CDR3 is 11 residues long. Trimming removed 6 bases at V and 5 bases at J, with 10 bases between. Germline lookup yields CDR1 GTSNPN and CDR2 SVGIG (reference sequence). CDR3 coding DNA: TGTGCCTGCAGGGTTGTGTATGGCTACACCTTC. It specifies CACRVVYGYTF. Full variable domain (outside the CDR3, taken from reference TRBV30 and TRBJ1-2): SQTIHQWPATLVQPVGSPLSLECTVEGTSNPNLYWYRQAAGRGLQLLFYSVGIGQISSEVPQNLSASRPQDRQFILSSKKLLLSDSGFYLCACRVVYGYTFGSGTRLTVV.

This clonotype was picked up a small number of times. The chain couples TRBV4-1 to TRBJ2-1; D perhaps matches TRBD2 (5 bases). Trimming took 1 base from V and 7 from J, leaving 11 bases between them. This CDR3 spans 14 amino acids. CDR1 and CDR2 from the germline V gene are MGHRA and YSYEKL. Written as DNA, the CDR3 is TGCGCCAGCAGCCAAGTAGAGGGAAGAAATGAGCAGTTCTTC. Its translation: CASSQVEGRNEQFF.

V and J are TRBV29-1 and TRBJ2-7, with 14 nucleotides matching TRBD2. The end of the DNA aligns better with TRBJ2-5, so the J call may be wrong. CDR1 and CDR2 (germline): SQVTM, ANQGSEA. This CDR3 is 16 amino acids long. The CDR3 nucleotides read TGCAGCGTTGGGGGACTAGCGGGAGCTTTTGGAGAGACCCAGTACTTC. It encodes CSVGGLAGAFGETQYF.

This clonotype came up a few times. The chain employs TRBV7-9 and TRBJ2-4, with D possibly being TRBD2 (5 bases). The assigned J gene may be wrong: the sequence end matches TRBJ2-7 better. From germline, CDR1 is SEHNR and CDR2 FQNEAQ (reference sequence). The CDR3 is 14 amino acids. CDR3 DNA: TGTGCCAGCCGTCCGGGAAACCCCCCTTACGAGCAGTACTTC. It is translated as CASRPGNPPYEQYF.

This chain connects TRBV19 to TRBJ1-5, with D unclear. V dropped 3 bases and J dropped 4 bases, with 10 bases sitting between them. The CDR3 sequence is 14 residues long. Germline CDR1 reads LNHDA; CDR2 reads SQIVND (reference sequence). CDR3 amino acids: CASSILQENQPQHF. For the CDR3, the DNA is TGTGCCAGTAGTATTCTGCAGGAAAATCAGCCCCAGCATTTT.

This clonotype appeared a single time. The chain recombines TRBV11-2 with TRBJ2-6, with 7 bases that match TRBD1. Germline-derived CDR1 and CDR2 are SGHAT and FQNNGV. V lost 3 bases and J lost 0; bases outside the gene matches: 17. The CDR3 totals 21 residues. CDR3 residues: CASSFLQSTGTEDSGANVLTF. CDR3 in DNA: TGTGCCAGCAGCTTTTTGCAGAGTACCGGGACAGAGGACTCTGGGGCCAACGTCCTGACTTTC.

The genes are TRBV27 and TRBJ2-2; a weak D match, TRBD2 (6 bases). CDR3 size: 13 residues. CDR1 is MNHEY, CDR2 SMNVEV, per germline (reference sequence). Here the CDR3 reads CAIRGGRTGELFF. The CDR3 coding sequence is TGTGCAATCCGGGGAGGTAGAACCGGGGAGCTGTTTTTT.

The chain uses TRBV29-1 and TRBJ2-5; a possible D gene is TRBD2 (7 bases). The germline V gene encodes CDR1 SQVTM and CDR2 ANQGSEA. Trimming removed 0 bases at V and 1 base at J, with 15 bases between. The CDR3 extends over 16 amino acids. The CDR3 nucleotides read TGCAGCGTTGAAGAAGGGGGGACTAATTCCCAAGAGACCCAGTACTTC. Its protein product is CSVEEGGTNSQETQYF. Together with reference TRBV29-1 and TRBJ2-5, the CDR3 gives the full variable domain: SAVISQKPSRDICQRGTSLTIQCQVDSQVTMMFWYRQQPGQSLTLIATANQGSEATYESGFVIDKFPISRPNLTFSTLTVSNMSPEDSSIYLCSVEEGGTNSQETQYFGPGTRLLVL.

The V and J genes are TRBV4-1 and TRBJ2-3, with D possibly being TRBD2 (6 bases). There are 15 residues in the CDR3. Trimming shortened V by 2 bases and J by 3 bases, and 12 bases separated the two germline ends. Per the germline V gene, CDR1 is MGHRA and CDR2 is YSYEKL. CDR3 loop: CASSQPGEGTDTQYF. The CDR3 DNA sequence: TGCGCCAGCAGCCAACCGGGAGAAGGGACAGATACGCAGTATTTT.

V gene TRBV20-1 combines with J gene TRBJ1-2; D uncertain. Germline CDR1 is DFQATT and CDR2 is SNEGSKA (reference sequence). The CDR3 runs 12 residues. V was trimmed by 1 base and J by 4 bases, leaving 7 bases between them. The CDR3 DNA sequence: TGCAGTGCTAGAGGCAGGCTCTATGGCTACACCTTC. Translated, it gives CSARGRLYGYTF.